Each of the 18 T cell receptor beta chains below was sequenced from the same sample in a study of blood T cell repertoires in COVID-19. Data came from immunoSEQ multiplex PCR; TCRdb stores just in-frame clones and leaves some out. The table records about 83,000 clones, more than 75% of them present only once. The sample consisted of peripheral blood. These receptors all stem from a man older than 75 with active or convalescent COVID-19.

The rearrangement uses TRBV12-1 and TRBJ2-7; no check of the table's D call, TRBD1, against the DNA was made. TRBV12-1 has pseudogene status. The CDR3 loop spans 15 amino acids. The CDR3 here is CASSPWDRGPYEQYV. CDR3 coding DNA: TGTGCCAGCAGCCCATGGGACAGGGGCCCCTACGAGCAGTACGTC.

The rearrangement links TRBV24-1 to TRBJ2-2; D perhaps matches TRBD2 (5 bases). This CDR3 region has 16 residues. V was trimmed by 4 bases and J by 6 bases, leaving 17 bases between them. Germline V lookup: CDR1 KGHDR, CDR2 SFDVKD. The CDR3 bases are TGTGCCACCAGTGAAGTCGGGGTCTCAGGATCCGGGGAGCTGTTTTTT. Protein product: CATSEVGVSGSGELFF.

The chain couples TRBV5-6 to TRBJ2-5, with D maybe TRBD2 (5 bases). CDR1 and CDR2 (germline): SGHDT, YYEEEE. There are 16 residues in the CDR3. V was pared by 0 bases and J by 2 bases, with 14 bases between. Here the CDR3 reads CASSLAGLATQETQYF. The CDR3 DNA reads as TGTGCCAGCAGCTTGGCCGGGCTAGCCACGCAAGAGACCCAGTACTTC.

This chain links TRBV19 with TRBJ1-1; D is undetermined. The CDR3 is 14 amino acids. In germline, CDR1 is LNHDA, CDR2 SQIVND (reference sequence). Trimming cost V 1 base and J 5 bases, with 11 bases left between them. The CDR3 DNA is TGTGCCAGTAGTATAGGCCAGCCGGGGACTGAAGCTTTCTTT. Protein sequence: CASSIGQPGTEAFF.

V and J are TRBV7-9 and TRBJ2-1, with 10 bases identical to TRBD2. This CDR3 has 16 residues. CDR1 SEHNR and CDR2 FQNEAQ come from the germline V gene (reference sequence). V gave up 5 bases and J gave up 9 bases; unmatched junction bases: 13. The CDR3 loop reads CASSPNRLAGAGEQFF. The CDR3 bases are TGTGCCAGCAGCCCCAATAGGCTAGCGGGAGCAGGTGAGCAGTTCTTC.

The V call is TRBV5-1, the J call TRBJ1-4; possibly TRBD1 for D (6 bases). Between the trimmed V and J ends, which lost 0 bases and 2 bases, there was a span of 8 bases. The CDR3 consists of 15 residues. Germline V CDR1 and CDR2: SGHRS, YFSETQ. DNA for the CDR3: TGCGCCAGCAGCTTGGGTGGACAGACTAATGAAAAACTGTTTTTT. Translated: CASSLGGQTNEKLFF.

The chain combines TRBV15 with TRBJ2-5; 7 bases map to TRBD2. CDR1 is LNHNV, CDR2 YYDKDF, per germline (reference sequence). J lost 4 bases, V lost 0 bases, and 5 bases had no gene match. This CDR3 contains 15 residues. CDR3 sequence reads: CATSRDYASGETQYF. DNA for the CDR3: TGTGCCACCAGCAGAGATTACGCTAGCGGAGAGACCCAGTACTTC. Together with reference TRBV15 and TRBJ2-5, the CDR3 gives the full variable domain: DAMVIQNPRYQVTQFGKPVTLSCSQTLNHNVMYWYQQKSSQAPKLLFHYYDKDFNNEADTPDNFQSRRPNTSFCFLDIRSPGLGDTAMYLCATSRDYASGETQYFGPGTRLLVL.

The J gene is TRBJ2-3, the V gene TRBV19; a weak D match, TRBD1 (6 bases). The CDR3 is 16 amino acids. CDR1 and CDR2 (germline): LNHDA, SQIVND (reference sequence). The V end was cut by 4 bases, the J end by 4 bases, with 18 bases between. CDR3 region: CASSNTGTGSPDTQYF. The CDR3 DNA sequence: TGTGCCAGTAGTAATACGGGAACAGGGTCGCCAGATACGCAGTATTTT.

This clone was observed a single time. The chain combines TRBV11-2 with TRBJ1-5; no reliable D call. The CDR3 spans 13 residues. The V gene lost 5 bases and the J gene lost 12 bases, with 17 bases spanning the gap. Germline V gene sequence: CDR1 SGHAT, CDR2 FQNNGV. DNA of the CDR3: TGTGCCAGCAGCCCTAGCGAGGTGGGTGTCCAGCATTTT. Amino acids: CASSPSEVGVQHF.

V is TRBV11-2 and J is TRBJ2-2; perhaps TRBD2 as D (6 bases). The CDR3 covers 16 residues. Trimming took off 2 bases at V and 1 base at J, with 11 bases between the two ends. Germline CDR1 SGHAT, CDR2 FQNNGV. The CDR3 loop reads CASSLSRRENTGELFF. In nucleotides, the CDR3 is TGTGCCAGCAGCTTATCTAGGCGGGAGAACACCGGGGAGCTGTTTTTT.

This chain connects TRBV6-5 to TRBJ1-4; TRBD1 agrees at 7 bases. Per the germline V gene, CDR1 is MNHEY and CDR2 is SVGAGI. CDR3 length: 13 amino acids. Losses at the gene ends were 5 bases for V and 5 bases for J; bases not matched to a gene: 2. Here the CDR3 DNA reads TGTGCCAGCAGTCCCAGGGGGAATGAAAAACTGTTTTTT. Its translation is CASSPRGNEKLFF.

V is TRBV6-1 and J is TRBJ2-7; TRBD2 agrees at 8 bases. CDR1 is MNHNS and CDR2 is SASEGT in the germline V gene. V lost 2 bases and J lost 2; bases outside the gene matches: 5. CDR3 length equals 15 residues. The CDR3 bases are TGTGCCAGCAGTGAACGCGGTAGCGGGACCTACGAGCAGTACGTC. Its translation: CASSERGSGTYEQYV.

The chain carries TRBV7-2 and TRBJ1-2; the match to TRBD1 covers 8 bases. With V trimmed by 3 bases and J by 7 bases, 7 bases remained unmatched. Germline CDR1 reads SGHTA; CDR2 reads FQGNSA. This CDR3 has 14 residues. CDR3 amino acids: CASSFDRGRVGYTF. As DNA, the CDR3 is TGTGCCAGCAGCTTTGACAGGGGACGCGTTGGCTACACCTTC. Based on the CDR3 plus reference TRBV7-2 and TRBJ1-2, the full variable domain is GAGVSQSPSNKVTEKGKDVELRCDPISGHTALYWYRQSLGQGLEFLIYFQGNSAPDKSGLPSDRFSAERTGGSVSTLTIQRTQQEDSAVYLCASSFDRGRVGYTFGSGTRLTVV.

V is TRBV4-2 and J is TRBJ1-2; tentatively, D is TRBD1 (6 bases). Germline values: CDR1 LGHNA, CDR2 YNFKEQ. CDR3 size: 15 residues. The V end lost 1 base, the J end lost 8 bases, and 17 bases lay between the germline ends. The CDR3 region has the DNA TGTGCCAGCAGCCAAGCACCACAGGGTATCAGAGGCTACACCTTC. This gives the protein CASSQAPQGIRGYTF.

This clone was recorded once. CDR3 sequence: CASSYTGTGNEKLFF. CDR3 DNA sequence: TGTGCCAGCAGCTACACCGGGACAGGCAATGAAAAACTGTTTTTT. The rearrangement joins TRBV7-9 to TRBJ1-4; 8 bases are a match to TRBD1. The germline V gene has CDR1 SEHNR and CDR2 FQNEAQ (reference sequence). V dropped 4 bases and J dropped 5; count of bases not matched to a gene: 6. The CDR3 covers 15 residues.

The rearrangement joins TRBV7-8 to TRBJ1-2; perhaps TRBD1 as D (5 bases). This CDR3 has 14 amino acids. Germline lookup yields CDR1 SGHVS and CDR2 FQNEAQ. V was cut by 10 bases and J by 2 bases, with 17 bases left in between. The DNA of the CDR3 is TGTGCCACTAACCTCGGGGGGACCAACTATGGCTACACCTTC. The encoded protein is CATNLGGTNYGYTF.

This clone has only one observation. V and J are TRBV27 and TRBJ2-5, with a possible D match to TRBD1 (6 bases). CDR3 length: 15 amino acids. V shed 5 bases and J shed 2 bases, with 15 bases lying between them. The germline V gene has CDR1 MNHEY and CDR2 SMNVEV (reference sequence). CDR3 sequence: CASSPRTDLQETQYF. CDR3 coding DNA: TGTGCCAGCAGTCCAAGGACAGATTTACAAGAGACCCAGTACTTC.

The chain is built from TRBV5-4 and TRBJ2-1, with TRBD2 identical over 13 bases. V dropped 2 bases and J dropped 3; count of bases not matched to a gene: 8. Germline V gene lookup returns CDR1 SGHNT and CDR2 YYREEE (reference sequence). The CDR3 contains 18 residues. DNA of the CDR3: TGTGCCAGCAGCTTATATAGGACTAGCGGGGGACTCTACAATGAGCAGTTCTTC. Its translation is CASSLYRTSGGLYNEQFF. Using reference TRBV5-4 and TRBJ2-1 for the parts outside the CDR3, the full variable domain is ETGVTQSPTHLIKTRGQQVTLRCSSQSGHNTVSWYQQALGQGPQFIFQYYREEENGRGNFPPRFSGLQFPNYSSELNVNALELDDSALYLCASSLYRTSGGLYNEQFFGPGTRLTVL.